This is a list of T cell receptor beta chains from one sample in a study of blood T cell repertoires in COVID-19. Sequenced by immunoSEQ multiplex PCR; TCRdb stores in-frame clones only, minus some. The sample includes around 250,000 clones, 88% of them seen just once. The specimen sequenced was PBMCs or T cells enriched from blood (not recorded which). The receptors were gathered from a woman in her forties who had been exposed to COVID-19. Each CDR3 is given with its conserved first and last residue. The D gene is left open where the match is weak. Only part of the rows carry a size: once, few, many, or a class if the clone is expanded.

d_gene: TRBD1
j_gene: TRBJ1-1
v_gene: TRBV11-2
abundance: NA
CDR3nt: TGTGCCAGCAGCCCGGACAGGGTGAACACTGAAGCTTTCTTT
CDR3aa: CASSPDRVNTEAFF

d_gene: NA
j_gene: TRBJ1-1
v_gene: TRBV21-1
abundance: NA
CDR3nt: TGTGCCAGCAGCAAAGCCCCCTGGTTGGACAGGGGGTTATTGAACACTGAAGCTTTCTTT
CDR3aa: CASSKAPWLDRGLLNTEAFF

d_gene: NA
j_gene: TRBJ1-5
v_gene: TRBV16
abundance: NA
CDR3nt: TGTGCCAGCAGCCAATCAGGGGTTCAGCCCCAGCATTTT
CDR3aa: CASSQSGVQPQHF

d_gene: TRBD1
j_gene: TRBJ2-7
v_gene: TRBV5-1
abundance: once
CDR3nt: TGCGCCAGCAGCCCGGAGATAACAGGGGTCATCCTACTCCCTGACGAGCAGTACTTC
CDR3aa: CASSPEITGVILLPDEQYF

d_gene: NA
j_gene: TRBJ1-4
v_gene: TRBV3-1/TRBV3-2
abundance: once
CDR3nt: TGTGCCAGCAGCCAACTAGGGGTAGAAGAAAAACTGTTTTTT
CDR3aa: CASSQLGVEEKLFF

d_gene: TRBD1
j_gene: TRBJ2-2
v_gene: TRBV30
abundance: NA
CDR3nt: TGTGCCTGGAGGGGGACAGGGGGCACCGGGGAGCTGTTTTTT
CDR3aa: CAWRGTGGTGELFF

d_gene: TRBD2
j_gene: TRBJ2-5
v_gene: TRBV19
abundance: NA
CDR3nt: TGTGCCAGTAGTTCTGGCGGGGGGGCGGAAGAGACCCAGTACTTC
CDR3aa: CASSSGGGAEETQYF

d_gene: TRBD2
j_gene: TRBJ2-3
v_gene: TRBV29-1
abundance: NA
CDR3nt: TGCAGCGCAAATAGCGGGAGGGCCCCAGATACGCAGTATTTT
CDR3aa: CSANSGRAPDTQYF

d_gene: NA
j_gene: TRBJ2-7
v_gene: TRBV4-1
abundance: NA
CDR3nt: TGCGCCAGCAGCGCCGCGGGGGGGGACAGGTCGAGTTACGAGCAGTACTTC
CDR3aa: CASSAAGGDRSSYEQYF

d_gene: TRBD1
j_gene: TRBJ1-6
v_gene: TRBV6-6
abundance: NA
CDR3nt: TGTGCCAGCAGCCTTTGGGCGGGACAGGGAAGTTCACCCCTCCACTTT
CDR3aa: CASSLWAGQGSSPLHF

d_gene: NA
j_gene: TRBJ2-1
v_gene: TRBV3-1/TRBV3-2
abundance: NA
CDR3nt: TGTGCCAGCAGCATTGACAGAAATGAGCAGTTCTTC
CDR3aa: CASSIDRNEQFF